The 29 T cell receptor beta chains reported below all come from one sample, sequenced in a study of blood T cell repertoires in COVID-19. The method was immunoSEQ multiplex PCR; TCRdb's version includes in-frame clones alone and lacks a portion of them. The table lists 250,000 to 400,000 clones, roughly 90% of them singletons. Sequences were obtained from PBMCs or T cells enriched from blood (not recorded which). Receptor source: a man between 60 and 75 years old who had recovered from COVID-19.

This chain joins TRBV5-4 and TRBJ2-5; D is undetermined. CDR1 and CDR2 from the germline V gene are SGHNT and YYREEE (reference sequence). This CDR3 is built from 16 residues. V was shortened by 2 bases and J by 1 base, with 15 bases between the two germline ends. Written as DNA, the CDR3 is TGTGCCAGCAGCTTATCAAATCTCAGGCCCCAAGAGACCCAGTACTTC. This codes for CASSLSNLRPQETQYF. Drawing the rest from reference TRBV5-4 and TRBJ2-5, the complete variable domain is ETGVTQSPTHLIKTRGQQVTLRCSSQSGHNTVSWYQQALGQGPQFIFQYYREEENGRGNFPPRFSGLQFPNYSSELNVNALELDDSALYLCASSLSNLRPQETQYFGPGTRLLVL.

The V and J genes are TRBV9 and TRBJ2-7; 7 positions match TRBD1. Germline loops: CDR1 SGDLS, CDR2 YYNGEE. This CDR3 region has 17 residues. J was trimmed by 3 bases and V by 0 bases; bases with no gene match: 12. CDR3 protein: CASSVAPSMAGGYEQYF. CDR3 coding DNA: TGTGCCAGCAGCGTAGCCCCGTCTATGGCAGGGGGCTACGAGCAGTACTTC. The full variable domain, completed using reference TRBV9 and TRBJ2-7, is DSGVTQTPKHLITATGQRVTLRCSPRSGDLSVYWYQQSLDQGLQFLIQYYNGEERAKGNILERFSAQQFPDLHSELNLSSLELGDSALYFCASSVAPSMAGGYEQYFGPGTRLTVT.

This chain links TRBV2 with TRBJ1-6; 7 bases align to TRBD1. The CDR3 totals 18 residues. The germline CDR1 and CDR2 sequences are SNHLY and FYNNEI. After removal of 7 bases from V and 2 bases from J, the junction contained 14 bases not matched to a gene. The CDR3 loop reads CASTRDRSTGAYNSPLHF. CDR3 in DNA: TGTGCCAGCACCCGGGACAGATCCACCGGCGCCTATAATTCACCCCTCCACTTT.

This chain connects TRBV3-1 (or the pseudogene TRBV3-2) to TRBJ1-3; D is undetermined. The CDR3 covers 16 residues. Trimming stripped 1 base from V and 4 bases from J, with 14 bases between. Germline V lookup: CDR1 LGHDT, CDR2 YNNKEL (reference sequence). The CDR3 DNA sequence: TGTGCCAGCAGCCAAGGGTCAAGGACGGGGGGAAACACCATATATTTT. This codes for CASSQGSRTGGNTIYF.

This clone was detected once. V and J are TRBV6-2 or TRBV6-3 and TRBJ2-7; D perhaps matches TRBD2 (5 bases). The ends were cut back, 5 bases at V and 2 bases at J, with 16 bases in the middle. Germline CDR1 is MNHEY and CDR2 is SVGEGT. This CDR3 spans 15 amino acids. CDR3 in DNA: TGTGCCAGCAGTCCCCGGGGAGATAGCACCTACGAGCAGTACTTC. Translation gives CASSPRGDSTYEQYF.

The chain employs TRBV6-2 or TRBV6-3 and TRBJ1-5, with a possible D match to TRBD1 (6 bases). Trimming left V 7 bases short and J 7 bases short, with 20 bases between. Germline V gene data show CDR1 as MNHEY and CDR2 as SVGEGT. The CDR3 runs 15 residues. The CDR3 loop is CASTPADRFIQPQHF. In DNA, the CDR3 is TGTGCCAGCACCCCTGCTGACAGGTTTATCCAGCCCCAGCATTTT.

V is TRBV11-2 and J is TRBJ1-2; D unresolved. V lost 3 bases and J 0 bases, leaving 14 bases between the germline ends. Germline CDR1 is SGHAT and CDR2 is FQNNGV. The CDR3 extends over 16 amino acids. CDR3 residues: CASSFGLEYSNYGYTF. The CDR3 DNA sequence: TGTGCCAGCAGCTTCGGTCTTGAGTATTCTAACTATGGCTACACCTTC. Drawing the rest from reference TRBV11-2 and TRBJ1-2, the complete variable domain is EAGVAQSPRYKIIEKRQSVAFWCNPISGHATLYWYQQILGQGPKLLIQFQNNGVVDDSQLPKDRFSAERLKGVDSTLKIQPAKLEDSAVYLCASSFGLEYSNYGYTFGSGTRLTVV.

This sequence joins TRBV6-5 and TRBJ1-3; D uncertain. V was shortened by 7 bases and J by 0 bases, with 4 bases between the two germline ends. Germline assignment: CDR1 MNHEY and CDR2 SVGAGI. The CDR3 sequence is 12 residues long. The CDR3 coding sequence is TGTGCCAGCACTAGCTCTGGAAACACCATATATTTT. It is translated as CASTSSGNTIYF.

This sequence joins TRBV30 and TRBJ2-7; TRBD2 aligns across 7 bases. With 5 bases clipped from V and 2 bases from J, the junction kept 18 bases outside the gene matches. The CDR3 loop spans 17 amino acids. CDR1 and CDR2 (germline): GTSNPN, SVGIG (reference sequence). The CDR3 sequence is CAWGRVAGVRRPYEQYF. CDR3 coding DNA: TGTGCCTGGGGTCGAGTCGCGGGAGTTCGGCGCCCCTACGAGCAGTACTTC.

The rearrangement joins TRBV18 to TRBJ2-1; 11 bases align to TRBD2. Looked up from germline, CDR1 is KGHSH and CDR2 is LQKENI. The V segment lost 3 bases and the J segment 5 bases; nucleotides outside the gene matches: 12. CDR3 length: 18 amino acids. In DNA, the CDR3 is TGTGCCAGCTCACCCCTCCCCCCGACTAGCGGGACCAACAATGAGCAGTTCTTC. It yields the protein CASSPLPPTSGTNNEQFF.

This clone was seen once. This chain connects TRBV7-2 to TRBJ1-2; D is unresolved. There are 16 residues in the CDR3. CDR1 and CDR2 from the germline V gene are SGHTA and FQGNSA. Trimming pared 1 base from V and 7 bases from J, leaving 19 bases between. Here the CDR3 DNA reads TGTGCCAGCAGCTTAGGTCTGTTGGGAGGATTGCGTGGCTACACCTTC. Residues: CASSLGLLGGLRGYTF.

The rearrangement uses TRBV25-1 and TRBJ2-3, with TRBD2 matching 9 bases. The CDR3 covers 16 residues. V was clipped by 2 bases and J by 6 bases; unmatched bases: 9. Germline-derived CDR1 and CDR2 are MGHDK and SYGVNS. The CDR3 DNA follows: TGTGCCAGCAGTGAAGGTTCTGCGGGAGGGTCGGATACGCAGTATTTT. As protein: CASSEGSAGGSDTQYF.

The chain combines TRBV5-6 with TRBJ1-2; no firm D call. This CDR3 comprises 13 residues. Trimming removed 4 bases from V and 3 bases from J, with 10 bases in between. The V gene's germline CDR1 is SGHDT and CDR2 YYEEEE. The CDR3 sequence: CASSPDIYYGYTF. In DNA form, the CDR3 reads TGTGCCAGCAGCCCCGACATATACTATGGCTACACCTTC.

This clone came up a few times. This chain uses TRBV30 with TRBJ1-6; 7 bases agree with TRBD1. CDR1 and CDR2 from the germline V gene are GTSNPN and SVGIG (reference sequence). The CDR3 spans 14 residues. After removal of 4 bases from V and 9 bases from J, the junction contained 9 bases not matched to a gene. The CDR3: CAWKTTGTFSPLHF. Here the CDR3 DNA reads TGTGCCTGGAAGACGACAGGGACGTTTTCACCCCTCCACTTT.

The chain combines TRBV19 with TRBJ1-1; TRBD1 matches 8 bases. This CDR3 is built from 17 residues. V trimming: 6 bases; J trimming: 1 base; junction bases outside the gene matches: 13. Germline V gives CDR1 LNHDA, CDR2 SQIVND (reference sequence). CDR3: CASSSPGTGETNTEAFF. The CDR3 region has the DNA TGTGCCAGTAGCTCGCCCGGGACAGGAGAAACGAACACTGAAGCTTTCTTT.

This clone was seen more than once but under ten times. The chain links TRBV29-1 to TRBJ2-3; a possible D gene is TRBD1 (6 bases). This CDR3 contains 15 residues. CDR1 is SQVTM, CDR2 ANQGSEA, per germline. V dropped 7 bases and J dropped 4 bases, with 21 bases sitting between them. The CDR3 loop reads CSAREQSRGADTQYF. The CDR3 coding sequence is TGCAGCGCTCGTGAACAGAGCAGGGGTGCAGATACGCAGTATTTT.

CDR3 nucleotides: TGTGCCAGTAGCCGACTCGGACAGGGACGGAATCAGCCCCAGCATTTT. It yields the protein CASSRLGQGRNQPQHF. The chain uses TRBV19 and TRBJ1-5; TRBD1 aligns across 8 bases. The J segment lost 4 bases and the V segment lost 6 bases, leaving 11 bases of the junction unmatched. Germline V gives CDR1 LNHDA, CDR2 SQIVND (reference sequence). This CDR3 has 16 amino acids.

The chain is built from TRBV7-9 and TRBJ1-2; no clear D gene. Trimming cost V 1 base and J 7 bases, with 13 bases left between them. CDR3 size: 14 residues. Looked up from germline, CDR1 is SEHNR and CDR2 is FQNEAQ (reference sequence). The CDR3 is CASSLVAAYGGYTF. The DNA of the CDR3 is TGTGCCAGCAGCTTAGTAGCCGCCTACGGTGGCTACACCTTC.

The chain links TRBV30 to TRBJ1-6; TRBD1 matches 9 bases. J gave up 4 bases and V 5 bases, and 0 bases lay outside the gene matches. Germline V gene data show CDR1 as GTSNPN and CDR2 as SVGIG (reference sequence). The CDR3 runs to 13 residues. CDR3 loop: CAWGTGYNSPLHF. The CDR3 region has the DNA TGTGCCTGGGGGACAGGGTATAATTCACCCCTCCACTTT.

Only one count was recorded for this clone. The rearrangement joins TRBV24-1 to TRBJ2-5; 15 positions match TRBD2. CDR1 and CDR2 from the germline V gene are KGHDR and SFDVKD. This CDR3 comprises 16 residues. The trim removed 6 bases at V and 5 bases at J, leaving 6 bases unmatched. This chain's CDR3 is CATSRGLAGGEETQYF. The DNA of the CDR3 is TGTGCCACCAGTCGTGGACTAGCGGGAGGGGAGGAGACCCAGTACTTC.

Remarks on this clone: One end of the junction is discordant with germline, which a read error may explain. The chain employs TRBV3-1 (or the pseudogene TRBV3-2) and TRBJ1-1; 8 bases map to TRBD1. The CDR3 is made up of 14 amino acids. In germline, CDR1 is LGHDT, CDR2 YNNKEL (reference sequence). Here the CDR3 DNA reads TGTGCCAGCAGCCCAGGACAGGGAAACACTGAAACTTTCTTT. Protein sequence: CASSPGQGNTETFF.

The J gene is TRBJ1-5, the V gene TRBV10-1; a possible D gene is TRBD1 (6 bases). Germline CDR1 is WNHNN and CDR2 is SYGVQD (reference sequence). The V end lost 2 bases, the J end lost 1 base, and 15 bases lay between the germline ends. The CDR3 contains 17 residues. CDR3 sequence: CASSEEGQNWSNQPQHF. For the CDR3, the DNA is TGCGCCAGCAGTGAGGAAGGACAGAATTGGAGCAATCAGCCCCAGCATTTT.

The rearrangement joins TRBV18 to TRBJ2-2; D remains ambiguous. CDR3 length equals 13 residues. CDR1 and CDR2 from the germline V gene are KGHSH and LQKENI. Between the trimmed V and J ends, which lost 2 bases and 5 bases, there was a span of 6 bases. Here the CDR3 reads CASSPRETGELFF. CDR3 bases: TGTGCCAGCTCACCAAGAGAAACCGGGGAGCTGTTTTTT.

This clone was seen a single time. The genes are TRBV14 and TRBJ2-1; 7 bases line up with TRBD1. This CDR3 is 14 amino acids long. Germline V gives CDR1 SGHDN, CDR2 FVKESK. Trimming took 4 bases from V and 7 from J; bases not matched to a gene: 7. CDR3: CASSLRDSNNEQFF. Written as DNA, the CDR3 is TGTGCCAGCAGCCTACGGGACAGTAATAATGAGCAGTTCTTC.

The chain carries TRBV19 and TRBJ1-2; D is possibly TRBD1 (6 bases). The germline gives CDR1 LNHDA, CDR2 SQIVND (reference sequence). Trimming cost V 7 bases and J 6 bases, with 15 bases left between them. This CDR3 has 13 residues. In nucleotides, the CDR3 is TGTGCCAGTACCAAGGACAGACCCAATGGCTACACCTTC. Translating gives CASTKDRPNGYTF.

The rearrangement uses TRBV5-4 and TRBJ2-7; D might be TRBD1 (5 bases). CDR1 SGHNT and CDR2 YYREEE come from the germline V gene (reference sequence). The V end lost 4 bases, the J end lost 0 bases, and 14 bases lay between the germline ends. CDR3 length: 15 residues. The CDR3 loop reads CASSPVQGSSYEQYF. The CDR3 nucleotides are TGTGCCAGCAGCCCGGTCCAGGGAAGCTCCTACGAGCAGTACTTC.

The CDR3 sequence is CASSVGDSTNEQFF. For the CDR3, the DNA is TGTGCCAGCAGCGTAGGGGACAGTACAAATGAGCAGTTCTTC. The chain combines TRBV9 with TRBJ2-1, with 7 bases aligning to TRBD1. CDR3 length equals 14 residues. Germline V CDR1 and CDR2: SGDLS, YYNGEE. V dropped 0 bases and J dropped 7; count of bases not matched to a gene: 4. Drawing the rest from reference TRBV9 and TRBJ2-1, the complete variable domain is DSGVTQTPKHLITATGQRVTLRCSPRSGDLSVYWYQQSLDQGLQFLIQYYNGEERAKGNILERFSAQQFPDLHSELNLSSLELGDSALYFCASSVGDSTNEQFFGPGTRLTVL.

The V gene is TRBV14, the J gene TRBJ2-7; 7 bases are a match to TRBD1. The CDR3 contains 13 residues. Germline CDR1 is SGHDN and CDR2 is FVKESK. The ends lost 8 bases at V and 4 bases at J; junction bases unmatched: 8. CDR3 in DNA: TGTGCCAGCCAAACGAGACAGGGTTACGAGCAGTACTTC. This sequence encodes CASQTRQGYEQYF.

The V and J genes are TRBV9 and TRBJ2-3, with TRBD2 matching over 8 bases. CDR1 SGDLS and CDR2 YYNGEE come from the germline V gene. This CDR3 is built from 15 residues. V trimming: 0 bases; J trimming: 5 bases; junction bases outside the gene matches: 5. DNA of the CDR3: TGTGCCAGCAGCGTAGTCGGGACTAGGCTAGATACGCAGTATTTT. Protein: CASSVVGTRLDTQYF. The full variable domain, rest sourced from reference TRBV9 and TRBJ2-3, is DSGVTQTPKHLITATGQRVTLRCSPRSGDLSVYWYQQSLDQGLQFLIQYYNGEERAKGNILERFSAQQFPDLHSELNLSSLELGDSALYFCASSVVGTRLDTQYFGPGTRLTVL.